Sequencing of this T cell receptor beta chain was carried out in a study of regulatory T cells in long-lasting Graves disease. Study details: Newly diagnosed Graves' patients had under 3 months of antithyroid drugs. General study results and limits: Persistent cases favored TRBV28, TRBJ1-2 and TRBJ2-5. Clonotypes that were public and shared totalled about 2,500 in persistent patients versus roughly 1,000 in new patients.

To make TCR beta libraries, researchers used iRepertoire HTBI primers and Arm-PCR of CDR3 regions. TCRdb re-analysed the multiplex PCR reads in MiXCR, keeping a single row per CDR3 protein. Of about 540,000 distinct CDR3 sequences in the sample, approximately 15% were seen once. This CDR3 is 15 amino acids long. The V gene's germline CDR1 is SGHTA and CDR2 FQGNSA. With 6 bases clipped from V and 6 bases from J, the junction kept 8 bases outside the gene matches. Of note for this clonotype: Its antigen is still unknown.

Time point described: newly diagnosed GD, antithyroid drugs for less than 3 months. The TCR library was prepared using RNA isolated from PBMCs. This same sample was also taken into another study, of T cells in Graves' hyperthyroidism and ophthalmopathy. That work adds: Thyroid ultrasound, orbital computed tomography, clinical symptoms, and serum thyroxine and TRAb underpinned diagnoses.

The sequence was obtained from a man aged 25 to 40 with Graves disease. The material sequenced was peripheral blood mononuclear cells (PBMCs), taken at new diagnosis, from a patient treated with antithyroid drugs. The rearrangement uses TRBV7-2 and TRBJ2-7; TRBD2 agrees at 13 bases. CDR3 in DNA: TGTGCCAGCAGGGGGGGACTAGCGGGACTATCCGAGCAGTACTTC. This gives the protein CASRGGLAGLSEQYF.